Listed below are T cell receptor beta chains from one sample, sequenced in a study of blood T cell repertoires in COVID-19. This table comes from immunoSEQ multiplex PCR, and its TCRdb copy is limited to in-frame clones, with some not included. The data hold some 310,000 clones, with around nine tenths observed a single time. The sequenced sample consisted of PBMCs or T cells enriched from blood (not recorded which). The receptors originated from a woman in her thirties who had recovered from COVID-19. Each CDR3 is given without its conserved first and last residue.

>TRBJ2-1|TRBV29-1
SVDSQYNEQF
>TRBJ1-1|TRBV6-5
ASSNGSIMNTEAF
>TRBJ1-1|TRBV7-2
ASSSDRVEAF
>TRBJ1-5|TRBV19
ASSITGGNQPQH
>TRBJ1-5|TRBV6-2/TRBV6-3
ASSSIQGNQPQH
>TRBJ1-1|TRBV6-5
ASSRRGGSPEAF
>TRBJ1-1|TRBV5-1
ASSSPDRGTEAF
>TRBJ2-1|TRBV11-3
ASSLGPDEQF
>TRBJ1-2|TRBV10-3
AIVSANSNYGYT
>TRBJ1-3|TRBV6-5
ASSGRLISGNTIY
>TRBJ1-3|TRBV30
AWSGGGSSGNTIY
>TRBJ2-6|TRBV18
ASSGAVSGANVLT
>TRBJ2-5|TRBV30
AWSVGLAGDEETQY
>TRBJ1-5|TRBV30
AWSYDGDQPQH
>TRBJ1-1|TRBV3-1/TRBV3-2
ASSQDGQGNTEAF
>TRBJ1-2|TRBV10-3
AISESKQGSDGYT
>TRBJ2-7|TRBV4-1
ASRPIAGGYEQY
>TRBJ1-3|TRBV4-3
ASSPSAIGNTIY
>TRBJ2-7|TRBV7-2
ASSKTPGLAVEQY
>TRBJ1-5|TRBV19
ASSIGYRGRQPQH
>TRBJ1-2|TRBV6-2/TRBV6-3
ASSPSRVLDGYT
>TRBJ2-1|TRBV20-1
SASIPGGTYNEQF
>TRBJ1-1|TRBV6-5
ASRQGAPPEAF
>TRBJ2-1|TRBV29-1
SVEGGRAREQF
>TRBJ2-7|TRBV4-2
ASSHLPVTVSYEQY
>TRBJ2-7|TRBV13
ASSSGLASFEQY
>TRBJ2-2|TRBV10-3
AISESGTSGITGELF
>TRBJ2-2|TRBV11-2
ASSATNKGTGELF
>TRBJ1-3|TRBV28
ASSMGDYSGNTIY
>TRBJ2-1|TRBV6-4
ASSSGLVGEQF